The 4 T cell receptor beta chains listed next were all sequenced from one sample in a study of OX40 agonist ivuxolimab in advanced cancers. The repertoire was sequenced with immunoSEQ multiplex PCR; TCRdb's copy has only in-frame clones and lacks some. The data hold about 68,000 clones, with about 90% observed a single time. The sequences come from CD4+ or CD8+ T cells sorted from blood, collected in a trial of the OX40 agonist ivuxolimab. The receptor set was obtained from an adult with an advanced solid tumor such as melanoma, head and neck, liver or kidney cancer.

The J gene is TRBJ1-1, the V gene TRBV5-6; D is possibly TRBD1 (5 bases). V was shortened by 1 base and J by 1 base, with 14 bases between the two germline ends. Germline values: CDR1 SGHDT, CDR2 YYEEEE. This CDR3 is 16 amino acids long. The CDR3 DNA is TGTGCCAGCAGCTTGTTAGTGAGTGGGGGGAACACTGAAGCTTTCTTT. Translation: CASSLLVSGGNTEAFF.

The chain couples TRBV6-1 to TRBJ2-2; unclear D gene. Trimming left V 4 bases short and J 4 bases short, with 10 bases between. The germline V gene has CDR1 MNHNS and CDR2 SASEGT. The CDR3 runs 14 residues. CDR3 amino acids: CASSGSRITGELFF. In DNA form, the CDR3 reads TGTGCCAGCAGTGGATCTAGAATCACCGGGGAGCTGTTTTTT.

The rearrangement uses TRBV19 and TRBJ2-1; D possibly corresponds to TRBD2 (5 bases). From germline, CDR1 is LNHDA and CDR2 SQIVND (reference sequence). Trimming stripped 8 bases from V and 8 bases from J, with 16 bases between. This CDR3 has 13 amino acids. The CDR3 sequence: CASQEGARDEQFF. As DNA, the CDR3 is TGTGCCAGTCAAGAGGGCGCCCGGGATGAGCAGTTCTTC.

The gene calls are TRBV4-1 and TRBJ2-7; D assignment may be TRBD1 or TRBD2 (5 bases each). The V and J ends lost 4 bases and 2 bases respectively, with 12 bases between them. This CDR3 region has 14 residues. The germline CDR1 and CDR2 sequences are MGHRA and YSYEKL. The CDR3 is CASSRQRTAYEQYF. The CDR3 DNA reads TGCGCCAGCAGCCGACAGCGGACCGCCTACGAGCAGTACTTC.